This T cell receptor (beta chain) came from a study of CD8 T cells in acute hepatitis C reinfection. A remark on this clone: Its specificity is unknown.

Stated time point: naive CD8 control sorted from an acute-time-point sample. The V and J ends lost 4 bases and 1 base respectively, with 14 bases between them. The CDR3 totals 15 residues. Germline CDR1 SGHNT, CDR2 YYREEE (reference sequence). Whole-study results and caveats: NS3-1073 specific repertoires were highly diverse across all groups. Overrepresentation in the naive pool did not explain the preferential TRBV04 and TRBV06 usage seen in all groups. About a dozen public clonotypes were found regardless of outcome.

The table came from immunoSEQ multiplex PCR; TCRdb's copy has only in-frame clones and leaves some out. The sample comprises tens of thousands of clones, over 75% of which are singletons, and roughly 9.8% rests with the top ten. Sequences were obtained from naive CD8+ T cells from PBMCs. This TCR was recovered from a woman under 30 who spontaneously cleared hepatitis C infection. The chain carries TRBV5-4 and TRBJ1-1, with D perhaps matching TRBD1 (5 bases). CDR3 coding DNA: TGTGCCAGCAGCCTCCGGTGGGGGGGGAACACTGAAGCTTTCTTT. Encoded protein: CASSLRWGGNTEAFF.